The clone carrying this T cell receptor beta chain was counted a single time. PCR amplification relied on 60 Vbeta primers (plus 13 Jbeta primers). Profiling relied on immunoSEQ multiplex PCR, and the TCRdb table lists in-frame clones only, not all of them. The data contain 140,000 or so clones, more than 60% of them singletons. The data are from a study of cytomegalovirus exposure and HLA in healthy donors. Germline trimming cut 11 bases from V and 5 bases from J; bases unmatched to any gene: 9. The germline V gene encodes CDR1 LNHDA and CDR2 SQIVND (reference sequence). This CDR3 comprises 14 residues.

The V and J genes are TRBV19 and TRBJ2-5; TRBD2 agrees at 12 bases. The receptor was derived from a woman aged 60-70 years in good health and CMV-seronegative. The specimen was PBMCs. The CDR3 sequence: CASAASGREETQYF. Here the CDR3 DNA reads TGTGCCTCCGCAGCTAGCGGGAGGGAGGAGACCCAGTACTTC.